One and the same sample provided the 22 T cell receptor beta chains below, sequenced in a study of graft-versus-host responses after intestinal transplantation (dated by TCRdb to the early 2020s). The library was made by the immunoSEQ multiplex PCR assay. This is the immuneACCESS table as TCRdb keeps it, with only in-frame sequences that have V and J called. A part of the clones is gone; compared with another copy, unresolved V genes explain less than half, and the rest is unexplained. Present in this sample are about 54,000 clones, 91% of which were seen just once. The ten largest clones represent roughly 5.5% of the sample. Sequencing was performed on PBMCs, taken 650 to 670 days after intestinal transplant. Receptor source: a human patient who received an intestinal transplant, so some T cells may come from the graft donor.

The rearrangement links TRBV7-9 to TRBJ1-5; a weak D match, TRBD1 (5 bases). Germline CDR1 and CDR2: SEHNR and FQNEAQ (reference sequence). The CDR3 runs 16 residues. Trimming took off 5 bases at V and 0 bases at J, with 14 bases between the two ends. CDR3 DNA sequence: TGTGCCAGCAGCCCATCCGGGACGTTTAGCAATCAGCCCCAGCATTTT. Translated, it gives CASSPSGTFSNQPQHF. Full variable domain (missing parts from reference TRBV7-9 and TRBJ1-5): DTGVSQNPRHKITKRGQNVTFRCDPISEHNRLYWYRQTLGQGPEFLTYFQNEAQLEKSRLLSDRFSAERPKGSFSTLEIQRTEQGDSAMYLCASSPSGTFSNQPQHFGDGTRLSIL.

The V gene is TRBV6-1, the J gene TRBJ1-4; D remains unclear. CDR3 length equals 10 residues. Per germline, CDR1 MNHNS and CDR2 SASEGT. The V end was cut by 8 bases, the J end by 7 bases, with 5 bases between. CDR3 bases: TGTGCCAGCCGGACTGAAAAACTGTTTTTT. Protein sequence: CASRTEKLFF.

This chain uses TRBV10-3 with TRBJ1-5; D is undetermined. The germline V gene has CDR1 ENHRY and CDR2 SYGVKD. The CDR3 is 12 amino acids. V was pared by 6 bases and J by 3 bases, with 6 bases between. This chain's CDR3 is CAISQPNQPQHF. For the CDR3, the DNA is TGTGCCATCAGCCAGCCCAATCAGCCCCAGCATTTT.

The V and J genes are TRBV5-5 and TRBJ2-2; TRBD1 matches 8 bases. This CDR3 spans 17 amino acids. The germline CDR1 and CDR2 sequences are SGHKS and YYEKEE (reference sequence). With V trimmed by 0 bases and J by 2 bases, 6 bases remained unmatched. The CDR3 loop is CASSLATGGTNTGELFF. CDR3 in DNA: TGTGCCAGCAGCTTGGCTACAGGGGGGACCAACACCGGGGAGCTGTTTTTT.

The J gene is TRBJ2-7, the V gene TRBV2; the D gene is possibly TRBD2 (6 bases). Trimming took 6 bases from V and 7 from J, leaving 16 bases between them. The CDR3 has 13 amino acids. The germline CDR1 and CDR2 sequences are SNHLY and FYNNEI. Written as DNA, the CDR3 is TGTGCCAGCAGGGGCGGGGCCCTAAGAGAGCAGTACTTC. Protein: CASRGGALREQYF.

The V call is TRBV6-4, the J call TRBJ2-3; 12 bases line up with TRBD1. Per the germline V gene, CDR1 is MRHNA and CDR2 is SNTAGT. The V and J ends lost 5 bases and 3 bases, in that order; junction bases with no gene match: 3. The length of the CDR3 is 15 residues. The CDR3 DNA sequence: TGTGCCAGCAGTTCGGGACAGGGGGCTACAGATACGCAGTATTTT. Protein: CASSSGQGATDTQYF.

J is TRBJ2-1 and V is TRBV4-1; the match to TRBD2 covers 9 bases. Losses at the gene ends were 8 bases for V and 2 bases for J; bases not matched to a gene: 19. This CDR3 is built from 19 residues. Per the germline V gene, CDR1 is MGHRA and CDR2 is YSYEKL. CDR3 protein: CASALGGAGGPRPYNEQFF. The CDR3 DNA follows: TGCGCCAGCGCCCTCGGCGGGGCGGGGGGGCCGAGGCCCTACAATGAGCAGTTCTTC.

The V call is TRBV7-9, the J call TRBJ2-7, with a possible D match to TRBD1 (5 bases). Germline V lookup: CDR1 SEHNR, CDR2 FQNEAQ (reference sequence). Trimming pared 5 bases from V and 4 bases from J, leaving 12 bases between. This CDR3 spans 13 amino acids. This CDR3 reads CASSRKDSYEQYF. DNA of the CDR3: TGTGCCAGCAGCCGGAAAGACAGTTACGAGCAGTACTTC. Supplemented by reference TRBV7-9 and TRBJ2-7, the full variable domain reads DTGVSQNPRHKITKRGQNVTFRCDPISEHNRLYWYRQTLGQGPEFLTYFQNEAQLEKSRLLSDRFSAERPKGSFSTLEIQRTEQGDSAMYLCASSRKDSYEQYFGPGTRLTVT.

V usage is TRBV4-1 and J usage is TRBJ2-7, with D tentatively TRBD1 (6 bases). The CDR3 consists of 16 residues. CDR1 is MGHRA, CDR2 YSYEKL, per germline. Deletions cut 6 bases from V and 3 bases from J, with 21 bases between. The CDR3 is CASRQSRDNPLYEQYF. The CDR3 DNA sequence: TGCGCCAGCAGGCAAAGCCGGGACAACCCCCTCTACGAGCAGTACTTC.

This clone was counted a few times. This sequence joins TRBV6-6 and TRBJ1-6; D unresolved. V lost 6 bases to trimming and J lost 7 bases, with 16 bases between them. Per the germline V gene, CDR1 is MNHNY and CDR2 is SVGAGI (reference sequence). The CDR3 sequence is 15 residues long. This CDR3 is CASSPRRALNSPLHF. The CDR3, as DNA: TGTGCCAGCAGCCCCCGACGGGCGCTAAATTCACCCCTCCACTTT.

This chain connects TRBV6-5 to TRBJ1-2; D might be TRBD1 (5 bases). The CDR3 sequence is 15 residues long. Trimming cost V 4 bases and J 4 bases, with 16 bases left between them. Germline CDR1 is MNHEY and CDR2 is SVGAGI. The CDR3 sequence is CASSSRGGSGYGYTF. In DNA, the CDR3 is TGTGCCAGCAGTTCCCGTGGGGGGTCAGGCTATGGCTACACCTTC.

The chain carries TRBV19 and TRBJ1-1; D gene unclear. This CDR3 spans 13 amino acids. The V gene lost 3 bases and the J gene lost 3 bases, with 8 bases spanning the gap. In germline, CDR1 is LNHDA, CDR2 SQIVND (reference sequence). The CDR3 here is CASSISSDTEAFF. The CDR3 DNA reads as TGTGCCAGTAGTATCAGTTCTGACACTGAAGCTTTCTTT.

This chain uses TRBV6-5 with TRBJ1-1; the D is unclear. The CDR3 loop spans 13 amino acids. V dropped 4 bases and J dropped 3 bases, with 9 bases sitting between them. CDR1 and CDR2 from the germline V gene are MNHEY and SVGAGI. This CDR3 is CASSSPQHTEAFF. The DNA for the CDR3 is TGTGCCAGCAGTTCGCCGCAGCACACTGAAGCTTTCTTT.

The genes are TRBV4-1 and TRBJ2-2; D unclear. The germline V gene encodes CDR1 MGHRA and CDR2 YSYEKL. Deletions cut 4 bases from V and 4 bases from J, with 13 bases between. The CDR3 consists of 15 residues. The DNA of the CDR3 is TGCGCCAGCAGCCCACAGACAACAATCACCGGGGAGCTGTTTTTT. Residues: CASSPQTTITGELFF.

The V call is TRBV5-1, the J call TRBJ2-5; D might be TRBD1 or TRBD2, each matching 6 bases. CDR3 length: 14 residues. The V gene's germline CDR1 is SGHRS and CDR2 YFSETQ. V was trimmed by 7 bases and J by 2 bases, leaving 15 bases between them. The CDR3 nucleotides are TGCGCCAGCCTCGGGGGCAAGGGGCAAGAGACCCAGTACTTC. Its translation is CASLGGKGQETQYF.

The rearrangement links TRBV7-8 to TRBJ2-7, with 11 bases identical to TRBD2. This CDR3 region has 16 residues. Trimming removed 2 bases from V and 6 bases from J; junction bases left unmatched: 9. From germline, CDR1 is SGHVS and CDR2 FQNEAQ. DNA for the CDR3: TGTGCCAGCAGCTTATTAGAAGGGACTAGCGGTCGCGAGCAGTACTTC. It specifies CASSLLEGTSGREQYF.

The V and J genes are TRBV6-1 and TRBJ2-7; D is ambiguous. Germline V lookup: CDR1 MNHNS, CDR2 SASEGT. The CDR3 extends over 11 amino acids. V dropped 1 base and J dropped 3 bases, with 1 base sitting between them. The CDR3 nucleotides are TGTGCCAGCAGTGAAGACTACGAGCAGTACTTC. This sequence encodes CASSEDYEQYF.

The chain combines TRBV7-2 with TRBJ1-2, with D perhaps TRBD1 (5 bases). V lost 2 bases and J lost 8, with 18 bases in between. CDR3 length: 15 residues. Per germline, CDR1 SGHTA and CDR2 FQGNSA. For the CDR3, the DNA is TGTGCCAGCAGCTTATTGCAGGGTCGTCCCGAGGGCTACACCTTC. Its translation: CASSLLQGRPEGYTF.

V is TRBV13 and J is TRBJ2-2, with 8 bases that match TRBD2. Germline CDR1 and CDR2: PRHDT and FYEKMQ (reference sequence). V was pared by 7 bases and J by 4 bases, with 8 bases of the junction left unmatched. The CDR3 length is 15 residues. The chain's CDR3 is CASKLSGGFTGELFF. CDR3 in DNA: TGTGCCAGCAAGCTCAGCGGGGGATTCACCGGGGAGCTGTTTTTT.

This clone was recorded a few times. The CDR3 sequence: CASSPRTRSSSSNSPLHF. The CDR3 DNA reads as TGTGCCAGCTCACCACGGACAAGGAGCTCTTCTTCGAATTCACCCCTCCACTTT. This chain uses TRBV18 with TRBJ1-6; maybe TRBD1 (5 bases). Germline CDR1 is KGHSH and CDR2 is LQKENI. Trimming removed 1 base at V and 7 bases at J, with 20 bases between. The CDR3 has 18 amino acids. Drawing the rest from reference TRBV18 and TRBJ1-6, the complete variable domain is NAGVMQNPRHLVRRRGQEARLRCSPMKGHSHVYWYRQLPEEGLKFMVYLQKENIIDESGMPKERFSAEFPKEGPSILRIQQVVRGDSAAYFCASSPRTRSSSSNSPLHFGNGTRLTVT.

The V and J genes are TRBV6-1 and TRBJ2-5, with 9 bases aligning to TRBD2. CDR3 length equals 15 residues. The germline gives CDR1 MNHNS, CDR2 SASEGT. After removal of 3 bases from V and 5 bases from J, the junction contained 7 bases not matched to a gene. CDR3 sequence reads: CASSEWAGGVETQYF. The CDR3 coding sequence is TGTGCCAGCAGTGAGTGGGCGGGGGGGGTTGAGACCCAGTACTTC.

This clone appeared a single time. V is TRBV9 and J is TRBJ2-1; D is uncertain. The CDR3 extends over 15 amino acids. The germline CDR1 and CDR2 sequences are SGDLS and YYNGEE. The V end was cut by 0 bases, the J end by 0 bases, with 7 bases between. This chain's CDR3 is CASSVVESSYNEQFF. The CDR3 DNA reads as TGTGCCAGCAGCGTAGTGGAGAGCTCCTACAATGAGCAGTTCTTC.